This T cell receptor (beta chain) appears in the sequencing data of a study of blood T cell repertoires in COVID-19. In the study overall: Italy, Spain and the United States were the sources of the convalescent and acute COVID-19 samples. The analysed material was cDNA or gDNA that came from T cells, B-cell-depleted T cells, or PBMCs.

The repertoire was sequenced with immunoSEQ multiplex PCR; TCRdb's copy has only in-frame clones and lacks some. The profile shows around 300,000 clones, approximately 89% of them singletons. V was clipped by 3 bases and J by 5 bases; unmatched bases: 7. CDR1 and CDR2 from the germline V gene are SGHDN and FVKESK. The CDR3 loop spans 16 amino acids. This chain uses TRBV14 with TRBJ2-3; TRBD2 agrees at 11 bases. The sequence was collected from a woman in her 30s with COVID-19, enrolled during active disease. Sequenced sample: peripheral blood. The CDR3 sequence is CASSQAILAGVDTQYF. The CDR3 DNA reads TGTGCCAGCAGCCAGGCCATACTAGCGGGGGTAGATACGCAGTATTTT. The full variable domain, in which reference TRBV14 and TRBJ2-3 provide the parts outside the CDR3, is EAGVTQFPSHSVIEKGQTVTLRCDPISGHDNLYWYRRVMGKEIKFLLHFVKESKQDESGMPNNRFLAERTGGTYSTLKVQPAELEDSGVYFCASSQAILAGVDTQYFGPGTRLTVL.